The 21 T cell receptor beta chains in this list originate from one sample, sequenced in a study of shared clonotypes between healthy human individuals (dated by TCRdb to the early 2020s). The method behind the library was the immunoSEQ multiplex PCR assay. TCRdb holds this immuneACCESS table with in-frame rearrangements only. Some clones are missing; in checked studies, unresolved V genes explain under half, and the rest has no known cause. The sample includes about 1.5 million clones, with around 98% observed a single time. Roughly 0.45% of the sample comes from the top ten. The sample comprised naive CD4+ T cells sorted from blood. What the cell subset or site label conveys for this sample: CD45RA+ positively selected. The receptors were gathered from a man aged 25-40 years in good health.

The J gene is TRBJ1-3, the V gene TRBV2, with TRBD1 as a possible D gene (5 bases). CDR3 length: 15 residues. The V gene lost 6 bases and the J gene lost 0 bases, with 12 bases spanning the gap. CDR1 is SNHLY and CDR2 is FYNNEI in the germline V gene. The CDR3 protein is CASRVQASSGNTIYF. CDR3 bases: TGTGCCAGCAGGGTACAGGCGAGCTCTGGAAACACCATATATTTT.

DNA for the CDR3: TGTGCCAGCAGTGACCGCCCGGCAGGGGCTAATACAGATACGCAGTATTTT. Translation: CASSDRPAGANTDTQYF. The chain recombines TRBV6-4 with TRBJ2-3, with a weak D call TRBD1 (6 bases). V gave up 2 bases and J gave up 3 bases, with 18 bases separating them. Germline-derived CDR1 and CDR2 are MRHNA and SNTAGT. The CDR3 is 17 amino acids.

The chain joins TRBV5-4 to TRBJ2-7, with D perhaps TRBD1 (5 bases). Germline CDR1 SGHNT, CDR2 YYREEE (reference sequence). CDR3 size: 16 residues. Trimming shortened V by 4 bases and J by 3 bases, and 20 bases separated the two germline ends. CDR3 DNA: TGTGCCAGCAGCCCCATGAACAGGCTGGCCCGCTACGAGCAGTACTTC. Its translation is CASSPMNRLARYEQYF.

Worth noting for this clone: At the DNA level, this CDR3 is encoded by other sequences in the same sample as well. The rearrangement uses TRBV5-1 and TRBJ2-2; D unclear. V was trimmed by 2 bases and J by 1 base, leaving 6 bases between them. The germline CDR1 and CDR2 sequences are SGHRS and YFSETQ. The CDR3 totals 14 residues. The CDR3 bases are TGCGCCAGCAGCTTTTCCAGGAACACCGGGGAGCTGTTTTTT. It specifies CASSFSRNTGELFF.

In nucleotides, the CDR3 is TGTGCCAGCAGCACCCGAGGAAGCAATCAGCCCCAGCATTTT. It is translated as CASSTRGSNQPQHF. J is TRBJ1-5 and V is TRBV27; D unclear. Germline V CDR1 and CDR2: MNHEY, SMNVEV (reference sequence). The CDR3 consists of 14 residues. The V and J ends lost 6 bases and 1 base respectively, with 10 bases between them.

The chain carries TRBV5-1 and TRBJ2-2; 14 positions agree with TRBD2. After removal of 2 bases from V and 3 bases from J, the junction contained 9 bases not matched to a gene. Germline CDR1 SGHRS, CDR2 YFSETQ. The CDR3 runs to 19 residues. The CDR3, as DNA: TGCGCCAGCAGCTTAACACCCGGGACTAGCGGGAGTCACACCGGGGAGCTGTTTTTT. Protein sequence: CASSLTPGTSGSHTGELFF.

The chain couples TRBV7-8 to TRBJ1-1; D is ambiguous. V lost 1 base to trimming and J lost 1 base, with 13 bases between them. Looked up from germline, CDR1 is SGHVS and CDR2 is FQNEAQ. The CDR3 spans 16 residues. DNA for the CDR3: TGTGCCAGCAGCTTAGGGGCAGGAATCGGGAACACTGAAGCTTTCTTT. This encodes CASSLGAGIGNTEAFF.

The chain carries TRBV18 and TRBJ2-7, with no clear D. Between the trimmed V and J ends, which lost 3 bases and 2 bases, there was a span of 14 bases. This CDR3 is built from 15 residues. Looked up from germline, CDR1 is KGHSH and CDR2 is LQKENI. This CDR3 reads CASSPSLPVPYEQYF. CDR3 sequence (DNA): TGTGCCAGCTCACCTAGTCTACCGGTCCCCTACGAGCAGTACTTC.

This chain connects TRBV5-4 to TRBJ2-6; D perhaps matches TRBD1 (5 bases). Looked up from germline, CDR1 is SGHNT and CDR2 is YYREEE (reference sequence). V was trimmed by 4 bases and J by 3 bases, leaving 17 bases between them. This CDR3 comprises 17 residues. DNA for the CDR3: TGTGCCAGCAGCCCTAGACAGCCCTTCGGTGGGGCCAACGTCCTGACTTTC. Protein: CASSPRQPFGGANVLTF. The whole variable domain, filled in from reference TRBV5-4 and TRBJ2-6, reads ETGVTQSPTHLIKTRGQQVTLRCSSQSGHNTVSWYQQALGQGPQFIFQYYREEENGRGNFPPRFSGLQFPNYSSELNVNALELDDSALYLCASSPRQPFGGANVLTFGAGSRLTVL.

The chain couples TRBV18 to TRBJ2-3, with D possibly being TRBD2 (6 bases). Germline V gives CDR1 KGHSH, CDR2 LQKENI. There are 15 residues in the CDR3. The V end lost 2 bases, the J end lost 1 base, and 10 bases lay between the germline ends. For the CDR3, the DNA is TGTGCCAGCTCACCAGTAGCTAGCGGCACAGATACGCAGTATTTT. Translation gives CASSPVASGTDTQYF.

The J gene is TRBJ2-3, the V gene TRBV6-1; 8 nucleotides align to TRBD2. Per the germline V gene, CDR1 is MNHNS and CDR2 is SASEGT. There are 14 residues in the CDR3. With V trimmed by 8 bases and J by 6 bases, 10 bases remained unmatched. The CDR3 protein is CASASGGAGDTQYF. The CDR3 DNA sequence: TGTGCCAGCGCAAGCGGGGGCGCCGGGGATACGCAGTATTTT.

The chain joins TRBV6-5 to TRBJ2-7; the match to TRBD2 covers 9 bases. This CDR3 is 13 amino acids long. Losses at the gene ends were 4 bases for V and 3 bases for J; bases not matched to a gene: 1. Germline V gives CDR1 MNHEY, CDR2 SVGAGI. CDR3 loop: CASSLTSGYEQYF. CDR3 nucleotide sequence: TGTGCCAGCAGTTTGACTAGCGGCTACGAGCAGTACTTC.

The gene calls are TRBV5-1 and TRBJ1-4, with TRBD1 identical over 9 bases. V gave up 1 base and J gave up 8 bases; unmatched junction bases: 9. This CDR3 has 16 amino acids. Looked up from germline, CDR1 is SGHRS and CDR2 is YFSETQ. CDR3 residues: CASSLSGQGIYEKLFF. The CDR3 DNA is TGCGCCAGCAGCTTGTCGGGACAGGGAATATACGAAAAACTGTTTTTT.

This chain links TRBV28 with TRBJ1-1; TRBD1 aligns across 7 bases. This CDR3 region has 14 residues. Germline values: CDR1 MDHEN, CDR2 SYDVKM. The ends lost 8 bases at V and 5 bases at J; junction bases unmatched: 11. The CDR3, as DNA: TGTGCCAGCTGTAAGCCCCAGGGGGAAACTGAAGCTTTCTTT. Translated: CASCKPQGETEAFF.

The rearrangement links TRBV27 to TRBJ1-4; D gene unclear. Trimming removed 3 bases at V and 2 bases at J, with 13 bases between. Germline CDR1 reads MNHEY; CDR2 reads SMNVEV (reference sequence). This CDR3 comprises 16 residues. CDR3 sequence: CASSFAPAETNEKLFF. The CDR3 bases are TGTGCCAGCAGTTTCGCCCCCGCTGAGACTAATGAAAAACTGTTTTTT.

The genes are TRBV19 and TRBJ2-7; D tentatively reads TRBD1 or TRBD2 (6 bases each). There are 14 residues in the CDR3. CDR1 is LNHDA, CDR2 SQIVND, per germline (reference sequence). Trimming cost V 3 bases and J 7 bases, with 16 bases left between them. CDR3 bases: TGTGCCAGTAGTATGGTGGGGGGCGTGCGGGAGCAGTACTTC. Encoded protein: CASSMVGGVREQYF.

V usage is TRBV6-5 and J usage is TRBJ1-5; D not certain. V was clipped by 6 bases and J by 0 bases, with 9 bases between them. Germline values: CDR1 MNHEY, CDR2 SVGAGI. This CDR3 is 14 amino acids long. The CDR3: CASREAYSNQPQHF. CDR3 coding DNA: TGTGCCAGCAGGGAAGCTTATAGCAATCAGCCCCAGCATTTT.

The CDR3 loop reads CASSLGSGVDETQYF. The CDR3 DNA is TGTGCCAGCAGCTTAGGGTCGGGAGTAGATGAGACCCAGTACTTC. The rearrangement uses TRBV7-2 and TRBJ2-5; maybe TRBD2 (6 bases). Trimming cost V 1 base and J 5 bases, with 14 bases left between them. CDR3 size: 15 residues. The germline V gene has CDR1 SGHTA and CDR2 FQGNSA.

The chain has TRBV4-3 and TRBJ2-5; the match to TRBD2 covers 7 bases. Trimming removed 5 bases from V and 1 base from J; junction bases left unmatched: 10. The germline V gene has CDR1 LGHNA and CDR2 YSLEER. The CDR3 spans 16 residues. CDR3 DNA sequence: TGCGCCAGCAGCATCCAGATAAGCGGGATCCAAGAGACCCAGTACTTC. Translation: CASSIQISGIQETQYF.

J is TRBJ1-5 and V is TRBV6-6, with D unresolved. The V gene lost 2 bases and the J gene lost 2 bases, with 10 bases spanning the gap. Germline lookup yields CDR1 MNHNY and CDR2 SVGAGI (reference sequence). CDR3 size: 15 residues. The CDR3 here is CASSYGEMGNQPQHF. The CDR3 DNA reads TGTGCCAGCAGTTACGGGGAAATGGGCAATCAGCCCCAGCATTTT.

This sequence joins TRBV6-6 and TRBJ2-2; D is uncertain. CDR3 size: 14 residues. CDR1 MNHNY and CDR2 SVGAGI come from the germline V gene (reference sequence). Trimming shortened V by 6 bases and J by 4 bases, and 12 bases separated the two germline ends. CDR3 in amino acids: CASSSVMATGELFF. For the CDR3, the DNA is TGTGCCAGCAGCTCAGTTATGGCCACCGGGGAGCTGTTTTTT.